The clone carrying this TCR beta chain has a single count. This specimen comes from a study of blood T cell repertoires in COVID-19. Repertoires were generated with immunoSEQ multiplex PCR, while TCRdb's copy carries only in-frame clones and drops some. The table has approximately 160,000 clones, around four fifths seen once; the top ten hold about 11%. The CDR3 length is 14 residues. The J segment lost 8 bases and the V segment lost 4 bases, leaving 4 bases of the junction unmatched. Germline assignment: CDR1 LNHDA and CDR2 SQIVND (reference sequence). The V and J genes are TRBV19 and TRBJ1-6, with 8 bases identical to TRBD1. The sequence derives from a human donor in a cohort sampled during active COVID-19. The sequencing sample was made of peripheral blood. CDR3: CASSNSGGDSPLHF. In DNA, the CDR3 is TGTGCCAGTAGTAACTCAGGGGGCGATTCACCCCTCCACTTT.